One TCR beta chain is described in this entry. This clonotype was counted many times. No antigen is known for it. Base qualities are missing; no much larger clone stands one base away. A patient counted as having stable Graves' hyperthyroidism if no progression to ophthalmopathy occurred over 18 months of follow-up. The hyperthyroidism patients were between 18 and 65 years old and newly diagnosed, with a disease duration of less than 2 months. The study excluded patients with uncontrolled infections, other autoimmune diseases, pregnancy or lactation. Diagnoses were established on the basis of clinical symptoms, serum thyroxine and TRAb, thyroid ultrasound, and orbital computed tomography. PBMCs were isolated from roughly 10 ml of fresh peripheral blood by Ficoll-Paque density gradient centrifugation. Total RNA was extracted with Trizol reagent, and quality was checked on an Agilent 2100 Bioanalyzer.

This record belongs to a study of T cells in Graves' hyperthyroidism and ophthalmopathy (dated by TCRdb to about 2019). For the study in its entirety: Peripheral blood samples were taken at the time of initial diagnosis, prior to any treatment. According to the paper, TCR Vbeta CDR3 sequencing was carried out on approximately 140 peripheral blood samples, which came from 40 to 45 ophthalmopathy, 80 or so hyperthyroidism and roughly 17 progressor patients. Thyroid tissue and blood T-cell repertoires from six Graves' hyperthyroidism patients were also compared in the study. Prospective prediction of ophthalmopathy was tested in an independent validation cohort of 18 to 20 hyperthyroidism patients and some 17 patients who later progressed to ophthalmopathy. The 90 or so discovery patients were randomly split 7:3 into training and test sets. After sampling, hyperthyroidism patients received methimazole starting at 30 mg daily, and ophthalmopathy patients received high-dose intravenous methylprednisolone. TCR V-J signatures able to tell the groups apart were searched for in a discovery cohort of 90 to 100 patients, of whom 43 had Graves' ophthalmopathy and 55 to 65 had stable Graves' hyperthyroidism. On the study overall, not on this receptor specifically: In validation, progression to ophthalmopathy was predicted by the model with approximately 67% sensitivity and nearly 75% specificity, a median of roughly 6 months before onset. In cross-validation, a model built on a 13 V-J signature told ophthalmopathy apart from stable hyperthyroidism with approximately 90% sensitivity and about 81% specificity, and in testing the same model reached 80%/75%. Sample size was not statistically predetermined, and blinding of investigators to group allocation was not performed. Most expanded thyroid clonotypes (frequency above 0.001) were also found in blood, which suggests that blood repertoires may mirror thyroid immune responses.

The germline ends are 6 bases apart after V is trimmed by 6 bases and J by 3 bases. Including the terminal cysteine and phenylalanine, the CDR3 comprises 11 residues. Solely the CDR3 DNA is kept, with 33 bases framed from the first base. The germline V gene specifies SQVTM as CDR1 and ANQGSEA as CDR2. Amplification of TCR beta CDR3 regions was carried out from RNA transcripts. For the first round of RT-PCR on the TCR CDR3, the HTBI primer set was used together with the Qiagen OneStep RT-PCR kit. Libraries were constructed in a second round of multiplex PCR, after which size selection and purification were performed. Libraries were sequenced paired-end with 100 bp reads on an Illumina HiSeq2000. The paper's processing steps were these. SOAPnuke was used to process the raw data, throwing out any read that contained adapters or uncalled bases, had a mean Phred below 15, or lacked an exact constant-primer or identifier match. COPE v1.2.5 was used to merge high-quality paired reads, and clonotypes were defined as unique nucleotide sequences. MiTCR v1.1 was used to align the clonotypes against IMGT TRBV, TRBD and TRBJ reference segments. The analysis included only V-J combinations with a frequency above 0.0001, which together covered 99% to 99.2% of the repertoires. The TCS score was defined as F50 (clonal expansion) divided by E x V (chaos), with BLOSUM62-based TCRdist calculated between CDR3 peptides within each V-J. Welch's t-statistics and random forest reduced just over 500 V-J features to roughly 13, which were used in a naive Bayes classifier (R e1071). In TCRdb, the public reads were trimmed at Q25 with fastp and aligned with MiXCR, with productive beta chains retained. Records with the same CDR3 protein are collapsed into one entry carrying the most frequent genes and DNA. The V and J calls and clone size come from TCRdb's table, not from the authors' own analysis. In all, the sample holds roughly 420,000 distinct CDR3 sequences, and roughly an eighth of those were seen once. Together, the top ten hold around 5.3% of the sample.

The chain uses TRBV29-1 and TRBJ2-1, with an unclear D gene assignment. Sequencing used blood. The clonotype comes from a woman between 18 and 29 years old with Graves' hyperthyroidism. The encoded CDR3 is CSVVDYNEQFF. The sequenced DNA is TGCAGCGTGGTGGACTACAATGAGCAGTTCTTC.